This paragraph reports one T cell receptor (beta chain). TCRdb keeps only in-frame clones here, not all; method: immunoSEQ multiplex PCR. The table lists 150,000 or so clones, under 80% of them singletons. The sample originates from a study of blood T cell repertoires in COVID-19. Whole-study context: Acute-phase and convalescent COVID-19 samples originated in the United States, Italy and Spain. T cells, B-cell-depleted T cells, or PBMCs provided the cDNA or gDNA that served as material.

The CDR3 contains 11 residues. The germline V gene encodes CDR1 SGHDT and CDR2 YYEEEE. V lost 3 bases to trimming and J lost 8 bases, with 8 bases between them. This receptor was obtained from a woman aged 80 or older with acute or convalescent COVID-19. Sequencing was performed on peripheral blood. J is TRBJ1-2 and V is TRBV5-6; D is unresolved. CDR3 in amino acids: CASSWGGGYTF. CDR3 bases: TGTGCCAGCAGCTGGGGAGGGGGCTACACCTTC.